This TCR beta chain was identified during a study of cytomegalovirus exposure and HLA in healthy donors (dated by TCRdb to between 2016 and 2019). In the study overall: An earlier analysis of roughly 500 of the donors reported 276 Gb of sequence data and around 110 million unique TCR beta sequences obtained from approximately 180 million T cells. An early release covering roughly 640 HLA-typed donors comprised roughly 300 gigabases of sequencing data and 85 million or so unique TCR sequences. In a later analysis, previously published TCR beta repertoires from 666 donors were re-analyzed and high-resolution HLA genotyping was added so that TCR occurrence patterns could be studied. The study aimed to test whether cataloging public T cell receptors could reveal signatures of past pathogen exposure. All discovery cohort repertoires had been generated using a single sequencing platform. About five DR-DQ haplotypes were treated as single units for association and clustering because of strong linkage in the cohort. To predict cytomegalovirus infection status, the study brought together high-throughput TCR immunosequencing, statistical association of individual TCRs with disease status, and machine learning. HLA typing covered class I and class II loci at four-digit resolution. A later genetic analysis took genome-wide SNP genotypes for about 65% of the roughly 670 donors and used that subset as a discovery cohort. In an earlier analysis of more than 550 of the donors, high-throughput TCR beta sequencing was used to judge whether each TCR beta V gene segment behaved as functional or pseudogenic. Rather than drawing on any new phenotypic data, the later analysis identified candidate immune exposures from TCR beta sequences and the way those sequences occurred across donors. Of the approximately 400 genotyped donors, roughly 80% were placed in the genetic ancestry cluster associated with self-reported Caucasian donors. On average, 235,054 unique TCR beta nucleotide sequences were sequenced per donor among 398 genotyped donors of the cohort, with around 19% of those sequences being non-productive. Alongside the repertoire data, information on donor age, sex, ethnicity and CMV serostatus was compiled. Using immunosequencing, the study profiled T cell repertoires from 500 to 800 subjects and related those repertoires to cytomegalovirus serostatus. Typing coverage varied by locus: roughly 620-640 donors for A, B, C, DRB1 and DQB1; approximately 560 for DQA1; over 600 for DPA1; 450 to 480 for DPB1. A separate validation cohort of about 110 different subjects was used in addition to the 666-subject first cohort. The paper's findings and limits, for the study overall: Because counts were too low, roughly 18 rarely observed V segments, including chromosome 9 orphons, were left out of the earlier analysis of approximately 580 of the donors. Immune exposure information for the cohort was limited to CMV serostatus. A total of 150 or so TCR beta chains were listed by the study as associated with cytomegalovirus. The sequencing pipeline was judged likely to have produced a cluster of highly shared sequence variants as a technical artifact. Some IMGT-functional V segments, including TRBV6-2 and TRBV6-3, could not be told apart with the 87-base-pair reads, so those segments were excluded. At a false discovery rate of 0.05, a later analysis linked under 20,000 TCR beta sequences to specific HLA alleles. In both the original and validation cohorts, the classifier was reported to diagnose cytomegalovirus status with high specificity and sensitivity. A few of the identified cytomegalovirus-associated TCR beta chains were confirmed in vitro to be specific for cytomegalovirus antigens. V-gene and J-gene trimming of TCR beta chains was associated with a missense DCLRE1C variant in a later genetic analysis, and the association was replicated in an independent cohort. Because HLA typing was missing for some donors at each locus, association tests included only the typed subset. In this cohort, only TCR beta chains were sequenced, and detectable features were limited by the absence of alpha or paired-chain data. In a later analysis, HLA-associated TCR beta chains showed more clonal expansion and lower generation probabilities than non-associated chains that were equally common. In a later analysis, the rate of TCR association differed among HLA loci, with DRB1 alleles having the most associated TCRs and HLA-C alleles having the fewest. Correlated functional status among segregating V segments might be attributable to linkage disequilibrium, but an unknown experimental factor could not be ruled out. In a later analysis, most CMV-associated TCR beta chains were found to appear HLA-restricted, with HLA associations seemingly driven largely by CMV exposure. A further reported finding was that TCR beta sequences accurately predicted the HLA-A and HLA-B alleles for most subjects in the first cohort. A later analysis reported that several top co-occurrence clusters appeared linked to parvovirus B19, influenza, CMV and Epstein-Barr virus. Broadly in line with IMGT annotations, most TCR beta V segments showed up in productive rearrangements about 90% or about 30% of the time in an earlier analysis of several hundred of the donors. In a later genetic analysis, fewer N-insertions in productive TCRs were reported among donors in an Asian-associated ancestry cluster than the approximately 670-donor mean. While some public TCRs were present in many individuals, most TCR sequences turned up only very rarely across donors. When HLA alleles, especially DR and DQ, strongly co-occurred, attributing TCR associations to individual alleles was difficult. According to the authors, the approach could potentially be generalized to other disease states and immunological phenotypes. Presence/absence analyses assumed roughly uniform sequencing depth across donors, an assumption that may not hold.

Spanning cysteine to phenylalanine, the CDR3 consists of 16 amino acids. Only the CDR3 region is kept as DNA, spanning 48 bases read in frame from base 1. The CDR1 and CDR2 encoded by the germline V gene (reference sequence) are SEHNR and FQNEAQ. Unmatched junction bases come to 9, with V trimmed by 8 bases and J by 2 bases. This clone appeared once. Which antigen it targets is not known. Nothing much larger sits one base from this clone, and base qualities are not available. The library relied on the immunoSEQ multiplex PCR assay. The multiplex PCR relied on a mix of 60 forward primers for TCR Vbeta segments and 13 reverse primers for TCR Jbeta segments. Amplification of the CDR3 region of rearranged TCR beta genes was performed with a multiplex PCR assay on genomic DNA. The Illumina HiSeq System was used to sequence the amplified TCR beta libraries as 87-base-pair reads. On the authors' methods: A later analysis counted around 72 million unique TCR beta chains across the 600 to 850 repertoires, and 10 million to 11 million of these chains were shared by at least two donors. To remove PCR and sequencing errors, raw reads were error-corrected and collapsed into unique sequences using a nearest-neighbor algorithm that merged closely related sequences. To assign V, D and J gene segments, CDR3 sequences were aligned to IMGT reference sequences. Each retained sequence needed at least a six-nucleotide match to both a V gene segment and a J gene segment. Rearrangements were called productive when the CDR3 lacked stop codons and stayed in frame with V and J; all others were non-productive. Following IMGT convention, CDR3 was defined as the stretch from the second conserved V-encoded cysteine up to the conserved J-encoded phenylalanine. In an earlier analysis of 500 to 650 of the donors, sequences lacking an unambiguous match to a single V gene segment were excluded. In an earlier analysis of approximately 550 of the donors, V segments were called functional above 56.7% productive rearrangements and were called segregating when the between-donor standard deviation exceeded 5%. To diagnose cytomegalovirus status from the catalog of TCR beta chain sequences, a statistical classification framework was built. In a later analysis, V and J genes were assigned by comparing TCR nucleotide sequences against IMGT/GENE-DB human TR gene sequences. Using the TCRdist pipeline, a later analysis assigned CDR3 sequences along with most-parsimonious VDJ recombination scenarios. In a later analysis, every TCR beta chain was defined by the combination of its CDR3 amino acid sequence and its V-gene family, and reads without a unique V-gene family were dropped. As a way to deal with suspected cross-contamination and a sequencing artifact, a later analysis dropped more than 500 nucleotide sequences that were highly shared and had low generation probability. A later analysis calculated a clonal expansion index for each public chain from normalized within-repertoire ranks of inferred template counts. Generation probabilities in a later analysis came from a VDJ recombination model fitted to out-of-frame rearrangements, and those results were checked against IGoR. Hypergeometric tests were used in a later analysis to score TCR-TCR, TCR-HLA and TCR-CMV co-occurrence, with a repertoire-size bias correction applied to the TCR pairs. To estimate false discovery rates, a later analysis permuted the HLA or CMV assignments 20 times. In a later analysis, co-occurring TCRs were grouped with DBSCAN, and TCRdist sequence similarity was added when clustering was performed within HLA-allele-positive subsets. Repertoires with fewer than 30,000 or more than 120,000 public chains were left out of co-occurrence clustering, as were about five repertoires with anomalous nucleotide sharing. Here the immuneACCESS table is served through TCRdb, limited to in-frame sequences with V and J called. Missing clones are a known gap in these copies; in checked studies unresolved V genes cover under half, and the rest lacks a known reason. For V, J and clone size, that table is used; D and trimming come from the DNA. The sample includes roughly 110,000 clones, with roughly 70% observed a single time. Less than 3% of the sample is held by the ten biggest clonotypes.

In total, more than 500 healthy bone marrow donors made up the cohort. At the time of sampling, all cohort members were nominally healthy, though unrecorded immune exposures were likely present. The donor tested CMV seropositive and was one of the 289 seropositive cohort members. A peripheral blood sample was collected from each donor, and TCR beta sequencing was performed on peripheral blood mononuclear cells. The Qiagen DNeasy Blood Extraction Kit was used to extract genomic DNA from the blood cell samples. The TCR was taken from a male donor in good health and CMV-seropositive. The V and J genes are TRBV7-9 and TRBJ2-6; 7 junctional bases match TRBD2. Input material: PBMCs. The DNA reads TGTGCCAGCTCTTCGGGAGGCGGCACTGGGGCCAACGTCCTGACTTTC. Its protein product is CASSSGGGTGANVLTF.